This T cell receptor beta chain was obtained from a study of blood T cell repertoires in COVID-19. Overall study context: Researchers got acute and convalescent COVID-19 samples from the United States, Italy and Spain.

CDR1 and CDR2 from the germline V gene are KGHSH and LQKENI. The CDR3 sequence is 17 residues long. The junction had 10 bases not matched to a gene; V was cut back by 3 bases and J by 3 bases. Enrollees, roughly 18 to 95 years old, lived in approximately 25 US areas. Donors in Cohort 3 counted as recovered after two negative PCRs, clearance, or symptom resolution. Sequencing was performed with immunoSEQ multiplex PCR; in TCRdb, only in-frame clones are kept and a portion is missing. The sample shows 250,000 to 300,000 clones, about 80% of them seen only once. Sequencing was performed on PBMCs or T cells enriched from blood (not recorded which). The chain uses TRBV18 and TRBJ2-1, with TRBD1 matching over 8 bases. The TCR sequence derives from a man between 45 and 60 years old who had recovered from COVID-19. The CDR3 nucleotides are TGTGCCAGCTCACCCGTAGGCAGGGGGCGGGACTACAATGAGCAGTTCTTC. It translates to CASSPVGRGRDYNEQFF.